The 27 T cell receptor beta chains given below trace back to one sample, sequenced in a study of T cell clones after liver transplantation. Using immunoSEQ multiplex PCR, the repertoire was profiled, and TCRdb retains in-frame clones only, with some absent. The data contain 80,000 or so clones, roughly 85% of them singletons. The specimen comprised CD4+ T cells from blood, sampled approximately 3.5 years after liver transplant. The receptors shown here come from a human patient who received a liver transplant. The T cells may come from the graft donor.

The CDR3 loop reads CATSRERQGPYEQYF. CDR3 bases: TGTGCCACCAGCAGAGAGAGGCAGGGGCCCTACGAGCAGTACTTC. V is TRBV15 and J is TRBJ2-7; D might be TRBD1 (6 bases). Germline CDR1 is LNHNV and CDR2 is YYDKDF (reference sequence). The CDR3 is 15 amino acids. Between the trimmed V and J ends, which lost 0 bases and 2 bases, there was a span of 11 bases.

The J gene is TRBJ2-3, the V gene TRBV27, with unresolved D. CDR3 length: 13 residues. The V gene lost 1 base and the J gene lost 1 base, with 3 bases spanning the gap. Germline-derived CDR1 and CDR2 are MNHEY and SMNVEV (reference sequence). The CDR3 reads CASSLLGTDTQYF. CDR3 nucleotide sequence: TGTGCCAGCAGTTTATTAGGCACAGATACGCAGTATTTT.

This clone appeared a single time. The gene calls are TRBV14 and TRBJ2-7; possibly TRBD1 or TRBD2 for D (5 bases each). CDR3 length: 15 residues. Germline assignment: CDR1 SGHDN and CDR2 FVKESK. V lost 4 bases, J lost 0 bases, and 13 bases lay in between. CDR3 nucleotides: TGTGCCAGCAGCCCTCAAGGGGACGTCTCCTACGAGCAGTACTTC. It specifies CASSPQGDVSYEQYF.

This clone was seen a single time. V is TRBV5-1 and J is TRBJ1-2; 7 bases are a match to TRBD1. The CDR3 is 12 residues long. Per germline, CDR1 SGHRS and CDR2 YFSETQ. Germline trimming cut 4 bases from V and 6 bases from J; bases unmatched to any gene: 3. CDR3 protein: CASSPQGDGYTF. Written as DNA, the CDR3 is TGCGCCAGCAGCCCCCAGGGGGATGGCTACACCTTC.

The chain couples TRBV6-1 to TRBJ2-7, with 8 bases that match TRBD1. Germline CDR1 is MNHNS and CDR2 is SASEGT. CDR3 length: 14 residues. Trimming removed 5 bases from V and 3 bases from J; junction bases left unmatched: 6. DNA for the CDR3: TGTGCCAGCAGTACCGGGACAGGTATCTACGAGCAGTACTTC. Amino acids: CASSTGTGIYEQYF.

The genes are TRBV5-1 and TRBJ2-5; 7 bases match TRBD2. This CDR3 region has 15 residues. V was clipped by 4 bases and J by 5 bases; unmatched bases: 11. Germline CDR1 SGHRS, CDR2 YFSETQ. The CDR3 sequence is CASSLEGLSPETQYF. The CDR3 region has the DNA TGCGCCAGCAGCCTGGAGGGACTATCGCCGGAGACCCAGTACTTC.

This clone was seen only once. The chain links TRBV28 to TRBJ2-2; D not certain. CDR3 length: 12 amino acids. The germline V gene encodes CDR1 MDHEN and CDR2 SYDVKM. The V and J ends lost 7 bases and 7 bases respectively, with 10 bases between them. The chain's CDR3 is CASTRASGELFF. CDR3 bases: TGTGCCAGCACCCGGGCCAGCGGGGAGCTGTTTTTT.

The genes are TRBV18 and TRBJ1-5, with TRBD1 matching over 7 bases. The CDR3 is 15 residues long. With 3 bases clipped from V and 7 bases from J, the junction kept 9 bases outside the gene matches. CDR1 is KGHSH and CDR2 is LQKENI in the germline V gene. The CDR3 coding sequence is TGTGCCAGCTCACCTCTTGACAGGGATCGCCAGCCCCAGCATTTT. Amino acids: CASSPLDRDRQPQHF.

This clone was detected only once. This chain uses TRBV7-2 with TRBJ1-2; D is ambiguous. Germline values: CDR1 SGHTA, CDR2 FQGNSA. The CDR3 is 13 residues long. V dropped 2 bases and J dropped 3 bases, with 7 bases sitting between them. The CDR3, as DNA: TGTGCCAGCAGCTTATACGGGGACTATGGCTACACCTTC. Its protein is CASSLYGDYGYTF.

The rearrangement joins TRBV5-6 to TRBJ2-1, with 8 bases identical to TRBD1. V was pared by 4 bases and J by 3 bases, with 9 bases of the junction left unmatched. The germline CDR1 and CDR2 sequences are SGHDT and YYEEEE. The CDR3 spans 16 residues. CDR3 residues: CASSPWDRSFYNEQFF. The DNA of the CDR3 is TGTGCCAGCAGCCCGTGGGACAGGTCCTTCTACAATGAGCAGTTCTTC. Based on the CDR3 plus reference TRBV5-6 and TRBJ2-1, the full variable domain is DAGVTQSPTHLIKTRGQQVTLRCSPKSGHDTVSWYQQALGQGPQFIFQYYEEEERQRGNFPDRFSGHQFPNYSSELNVNALLLGDSALYLCASSPWDRSFYNEQFFGPGTRLTVL.

This rearrangement joins TRBV7-9 to TRBJ2-4; the D gene could be TRBD1 or TRBD2 (5 bases each). The CDR3 sequence is 17 residues long. In germline, CDR1 is SEHNR, CDR2 FQNEAQ (reference sequence). V shed 3 bases and J shed 0 bases, with 15 bases lying between them. CDR3 amino acids: CASSLGRGSLAKNIQYF. The CDR3 DNA reads as TGTGCCAGCAGCTTGGGACGAGGATCCCTAGCCAAAAACATTCAGTACTTC.

V usage is TRBV28 and J usage is TRBJ2-7; D may be TRBD2 (7 bases). Trimming took 6 bases from V and 0 from J, leaving 18 bases between them. The CDR3 consists of 16 residues. Per germline, CDR1 MDHEN and CDR2 SYDVKM. In DNA, the CDR3 is TGTGCCAGCAGCCTCGGGGGGCAGATAAGCTCCTACGAGCAGTACTTC. This codes for CASSLGGQISSYEQYF.

In this sample, this clone turned up a few times. The gene calls are TRBV5-1 and TRBJ2-7; D remains ambiguous. V was shortened by 0 bases and J by 3 bases, with 16 bases between the two germline ends. This CDR3 comprises 16 residues. Germline CDR1 SGHRS, CDR2 YFSETQ. CDR3 sequence reads: CASSLALSRTDYEQYF. CDR3 bases: TGCGCCAGCAGCTTGGCCCTTTCCAGGACGGACTACGAGCAGTACTTC.

This clone showed up just once. CDR3 sequence reads: CAISELTGTRNEQFF. For the CDR3, the DNA is TGTGCCATCAGTGAGCTAACCGGGACCCGGAATGAGCAGTTCTTC. V usage is TRBV10-3 and J usage is TRBJ2-1; the D call may be TRBD1 or TRBD2 (5 bases each). In germline, CDR1 is ENHRY, CDR2 SYGVKD. This CDR3 has 15 residues. Trimming pared 2 bases from V and 7 bases from J, leaving 15 bases between.

The chain has TRBV5-4 and TRBJ1-2; 10 bases map to TRBD1. CDR3 size: 14 residues. Trimming removed 4 bases from V and 3 bases from J; junction bases left unmatched: 3. In germline, CDR1 is SGHNT, CDR2 YYREEE (reference sequence). The CDR3: CASSRGQGDYGYTF. For the CDR3, the DNA is TGTGCCAGCAGCCGTGGACAGGGGGACTATGGCTACACCTTC.

Of note for this clone: This CDR3 is also generated by other DNA sequences in the sample. The chain joins TRBV7-2 to TRBJ2-5; the D is unclear. CDR3 length: 13 residues. Germline values: CDR1 SGHTA, CDR2 FQGNSA. With 2 bases removed from V and 4 bases from J, the gap between germline ends came to 8 bases. The CDR3 protein is CASSLSLGETQYF. CDR3 nucleotides: TGTGCCAGCAGCTTAAGCCTAGGAGAGACCCAGTACTTC.

Only one count was recorded for this clone. This chain links TRBV28 with TRBJ2-6; D is unclear. CDR1 is MDHEN and CDR2 is SYDVKM in the germline V gene. V was clipped by 7 bases and J by 0 bases, with 4 bases between them. CDR3 length: 13 residues. The chain's CDR3 is CASNPSGANVLTF. In DNA, the CDR3 is TGTGCCAGCAATCCCTCTGGGGCCAACGTCCTGACTTTC.

This clone has just one count. V usage is TRBV5-1 and J usage is TRBJ2-7, with 7 bases fitting TRBD2. The germline V gene has CDR1 SGHRS and CDR2 YFSETQ. V lost 3 bases to trimming and J lost 5 bases; unmatched junction nucleotides: 23. This CDR3 contains 19 residues. The CDR3 loop is CASSYRYLTSEWGWHEQYF. The CDR3 DNA follows: TGCGCCAGCAGCTATCGATACCTAACTAGCGAGTGGGGGTGGCACGAGCAGTACTTC.

The chain carries TRBV7-6 and TRBJ2-2; D might be TRBD1 (5 bases). Between the trimmed V and J ends, which lost 3 bases and 2 bases, there was a span of 7 bases. The CDR3 is made up of 14 amino acids. Per germline, CDR1 SGHVS and CDR2 FNYEAQ. The CDR3 here is CASSFRGNTGELFF. Written as DNA, the CDR3 is TGTGCCAGCAGCTTTAGGGGAAACACCGGGGAGCTGTTTTTT.

CDR3: CASRQGGNYGYTF. DNA of the CDR3: TGTGCCAGCCGACAGGGTGGTAACTATGGCTACACCTTC. The V call is TRBV6-1, the J call TRBJ1-2; 7 nucleotides line up with TRBD1. Unmatched junction bases numbered 4, after V lost 8 bases and J lost 1 base. CDR1 and CDR2 from the germline V gene are MNHNS and SASEGT. This CDR3 contains 13 residues.

V usage is TRBV25-1 and J usage is TRBJ1-1; D unclear. The V gene lost 5 bases and the J gene lost 3 bases, with 22 bases spanning the gap. The CDR3 is 17 amino acids. The germline V gene encodes CDR1 MGHDK and CDR2 SYGVNS. As DNA, the CDR3 is TGTGCCAGCAGTCCCCCCTACGGAAGTAAAGAGGACACTGAAGCTTTCTTT. This sequence encodes CASSPPYGSKEDTEAFF.

The genes are TRBV19 and TRBJ1-3, with TRBD1 as a possible D gene (5 bases). CDR3 length: 16 amino acids. Germline CDR1 reads LNHDA; CDR2 reads SQIVND (reference sequence). Trimming stripped 8 bases from V and 3 bases from J, with 20 bases between. The CDR3, as DNA: TGTGCCAGTTCTCTTAGACAGCCGAAGGTTGGAAACACCATATATTTT. Its translation: CASSLRQPKVGNTIYF.

The chain couples TRBV2 to TRBJ2-4, with D possibly being TRBD1 or TRBD2 (5 bases each). The CDR3 has 13 amino acids. Trimming pared 8 bases from V and 1 base from J, leaving 9 bases between. Germline CDR1 reads SNHLY; CDR2 reads FYNNEI. The CDR3, as DNA: TGTGCCAGCGAGGGGCTGGCCAAAAACATTCAGTACTTC. As protein: CASEGLAKNIQYF.

The count of this clone is one. V usage is TRBV6-5 and J usage is TRBJ2-1, with 16 bases aligning to TRBD2. Germline values: CDR1 MNHEY, CDR2 SVGAGI. CDR3 length equals 15 residues. Losses at the gene ends were 2 bases for V and 15 bases for J; bases not matched to a gene: 7. CDR3 coding DNA: TGTGCCAGCAGTTACCCAGGGACTAGCGGGAGGGCCAGGTTCTTC. Translated: CASSYPGTSGRARFF.

V is TRBV11-2 and J is TRBJ1-2; 10 bases line up with TRBD1. The germline CDR1 and CDR2 sequences are SGHAT and FQNNGV. This CDR3 has 17 amino acids. The J segment lost 3 bases and the V segment lost 1 base, leaving 8 bases of the junction unmatched. The CDR3 DNA reads TGTGCCAGCAGCTTAGTGGCCCTCGGACAGGGGGACTATGGCTACACCTTC. This sequence encodes CASSLVALGQGDYGYTF.

The genes are TRBV10-3 and TRBJ2-7, with a possible D match to TRBD2 (6 bases). Germline CDR1 and CDR2: ENHRY and SYGVKD. The length of the CDR3 is 13 residues. The V end lost 10 bases, the J end lost 3 bases, and 16 bases lay between the germline ends. CDR3 coding DNA: TGTGCCACCGCTGGGCCGGAGGGCTACGAGCAGTACTTC. This encodes CATAGPEGYEQYF.

The chain recombines TRBV9 with TRBJ1-2; weak D call: TRBD1 (5 bases). This CDR3 region has 12 residues. V lost 4 bases and J 4 bases, leaving 8 bases between the germline ends. CDR1 and CDR2 from the germline V gene are SGDLS and YYNGEE. The CDR3 DNA reads TGTGCCAGCAGCCGGGACGGCTATGGCTACACCTTC. It encodes CASSRDGYGYTF.